This TCR beta chain was captured in a study of T cell repertoires in cytomegalovirus infection. V shed 1 base and J shed 7 bases, with 11 bases lying between them. The CDR3 runs 14 residues. CDR1 SGHVS and CDR2 FNYEAQ come from the germline V gene. Turning to this clonotype: What it binds is unknown.

TCRdb independently ran MiXCR on the reads; one entry per CDR3 protein. The data hold about 900,000 distinct CDR3 sequences, with approximately 31% observed a single time. V is TRBV7-6 and J is TRBJ2-1; TRBD1 is a possible D gene (6 bases). The sequence derives from a human donor in good health (CMV status not recorded). Some clones in this sample may be carry-over from other donors' samples. Sample: cultured CD8+ T cells from PBMCs, taken from culture after CMV antigen stimulation. CDR3 in amino acids: CASSLEGQSNEQFF. CDR3 bases: TGTGCCAGCAGCTTAGAAGGACAGTCTAATGAGCAGTTCTTC.